Below, one TCR beta chain is given with its context. The antigen it recognizes is unknown. Per-base quality was not reported, and no clone a single base away is much larger than it. The meaning of the sample's time point label: baseline before first vaccination. Samples from vaccinated people were obtained from the UK trials COV001 and COV002, which included a single-blind randomized controlled phase 2/3 trial of AZD1222 (ChAdOx1 nCoV-19) in healthy adults. Trial participant PBMC samples were collected at day 0 and day 28 after the second dose for TCRbeta chain sequencing. The CDR3 regions of human TCRbeta chains were analyzed by immunosequencing. The original pipeline was this. Repertoire TCRs were checked for matches against a reference library of SARS-CoV-2-specific TCRs that had been generated using the MIRA antigen-specificity platform. Breadth was defined as the fraction of unique TCRs that were SARS-CoV-2-associated, and depth was defined as the fraction of total T cells that were SARS-CoV-2-associated. Using the MIRA data, every spike-specific TCR was mapped to the spike region that the TCR reacted to and assigned to either a CD4 or a CD8 class. Log10-transformed breadth and depth values were compared by one-way ANOVA with Sidak's multiple comparisons tests. The clones in this table, taken by TCRdb from immuneACCESS, are in-frame only. Not every clone is retained; where verified, under half of the shortfall comes from an unresolved V gene, and the cause of the rest is unknown. V, J and clone size reflect that table, while D and trimming were determined from the DNA. This sample has 95,000 to 150,000 clones in its table, and around 89% of those were observed once. The leading ten clones occupy about 3.1% of the sample.

Reading the germline V gene (reference sequence) gives CDR1 GTSNPN and CDR2 SVGIG. The CDR3 goes from the cysteine to the phenylalanine over 16 residues. Only the CDR3 portion is preserved as DNA: 48 bases, with reading frame beginning at the first base. The V end loses 2 bases and the J end loses 0 bases, and a stretch of 14 bases separates them. This entry comes from a study of T cell responses to AZD1222 COVID-19 vaccine (dated by TCRdb to the early 2020s). Describing the broader study: AZD1222 recipients with second doses at about 4 weeks or about 12 weeks were pooled, because spike-specific TCR depth and breadth did not differ between schedules. TCR sequencing covered fewer than 250 trial participants: about 210 given two doses of AZD1222 and 26 given two doses of MenACWY control vaccine. Trial participants were enrolled by age into 18-55, 56-69 and 70-plus year subgroups, with around 150, 28 and 57 TCR-sequenced participants respectively. The study at large found these results: Conclusions about previously exposed vaccinees are limited, since just 6 or 7 AZD1222 recipients were seropositive for SARS-CoV-2 at baseline. The 56-69-year group was small, and its depth increase did not reach significance, likely because of low power. Participants were mostly white British, with more females than males. The authors suggested clonal diversity may have been underestimated. Because no samples from the day 14 peak response were available, repertoires could be characterized only after the peak T cell response. CD4 TCRs associated with the vaccine covered the entire spike protein, and the dominant responses were in regions 160-218 and 743-854. After two AZD1222 doses, spike-specific TCR breadth and depth were significantly higher than at day 0 and than in MenACWY recipients. Nearly half of unique spike-specific TCRs reportedly recognized epitopes outside regions mutated in the B.1.351 and B.1.1.7 variants.

The input for sequencing was peripheral blood, taken on day 0 of AZD1222 vaccination. The TCR was taken from an adult in good health. Recombination joined TRBV30 with TRBJ1-3, with the D gene not clear enough to name. The nucleotides are TGTGCCTGGAGTCTGTCGGCTGGGAGCTCTGGAAACACCATATATTTT. Its protein reads: CAWSLSAGSSGNTIYF.